The rows below give T cell receptor beta chains drawn from one sample of a study of spatial heterogeneity in lung cancer. TCRdb ran MiXCR on the 5' RACE reads and lists one entry per CDR3 protein. The top ten clones hold 20% to 25% of a sample with 110,000 or so distinct CDR3 sequences, more than 10% of them seen once. Sequencing used PBMCs, obtained at follow-up. These receptors originate from a female donor with early-stage non-small cell lung cancer. The CDR3 runs from the conserved cysteine through the conserved F or W. Fields, in order: V gene, J gene, CDR3 protein.

V gene: TRBV7-2; J gene: TRBJ1-2; CDR3 protein: CASSATGRRYGYTF
V gene: TRBV27; J gene: TRBJ1-1; CDR3 protein: CASSLIQRTEAFF
V gene: TRBV5-1; J gene: TRBJ1-5; CDR3 protein: CASSLGDTYNQPQHF
V gene: TRBV28; J gene: TRBJ1-2; CDR3 protein: CASSSGTAPGPLYGYTF
V gene: TRBV29-1; J gene: TRBJ2-1; CDR3 protein: CSVEGGTSANNEQFF
V gene: TRBV7-3; J gene: TRBJ1-1; CDR3 protein: CASSSIPGTGVNTEAFF
V gene: TRBV2; J gene: TRBJ2-7; CDR3 protein: CASSKGLAETYEQYF
V gene: TRBV18; J gene: TRBJ2-5; CDR3 protein: CASSRDREETQYF
V gene: TRBV7-9; J gene: TRBJ2-4; CDR3 protein: CASSHKRGLAKNIQYF
V gene: TRBV6-6; J gene: TRBJ1-4; CDR3 protein: CASSYPGATNEKLFF
V gene: TRBV6-2/TRBV6-3; J gene: TRBJ2-3; CDR3 protein: CASRRPSGDTQYF
V gene: TRBV6-2/TRBV6-3; J gene: TRBJ1-6; CDR3 protein: CASSYSRPTYNSPLHF
V gene: TRBV20-1; J gene: TRBJ1-1; CDR3 protein: CSAPRGNTEAFF
V gene: TRBV20-1; J gene: TRBJ1-1; CDR3 protein: CSAIDRVAVGTEAFF
V gene: TRBV29-1; J gene: TRBJ1-1; CDR3 protein: CSVYELTEAFF
V gene: TRBV7-8; J gene: TRBJ2-3; CDR3 protein: CASSQKRGIQDTQYF
V gene: TRBV21-1; J gene: TRBJ1-3; CDR3 protein: CASSHSGDRSYNSGNTIYF
V gene: TRBV18; J gene: TRBJ1-1; CDR3 protein: CASDSGGLTEAFF
V gene: TRBV2; J gene: TRBJ1-5; CDR3 protein: CASSEDRGMNQPQHF
V gene: TRBV28; J gene: TRBJ1-3; CDR3 protein: CASSPYGTVGNTIYF
V gene: TRBV4-2; J gene: TRBJ1-1; CDR3 protein: CASSQDFYGGHTEAFF
V gene: TRBV12-3/TRBV12-4; J gene: TRBJ2-1; CDR3 protein: CASSLGETGGLYNEQFF
V gene: TRBV18; J gene: TRBJ2-7; CDR3 protein: CASSPTPLQGEQYF
V gene: TRBV7-9; J gene: TRBJ1-4; CDR3 protein: CASSLARVNAVANEKLFF
V gene: TRBV20-1; J gene: TRBJ1-2; CDR3 protein: CSARDSWDSRGYTF
V gene: TRBV15; J gene: TRBJ1-5; CDR3 protein: CATSHSNQPQHF
V gene: TRBV11-2; J gene: TRBJ2-1; CDR3 protein: CASSYRAGYSYNEQFF
V gene: TRBV2; J gene: TRBJ1-2; CDR3 protein: CASRIQGNYGYTF
V gene: TRBV30; J gene: TRBJ1-6; CDR3 protein: CAWSVRQGNTPLHF
V gene: TRBV27; J gene: TRBJ2-7; CDR3 protein: CASSLSGVVAAYYEQYF
V gene: TRBV27; J gene: TRBJ1-2; CDR3 protein: CASSQGRGANYGYTF
V gene: TRBV28; J gene: TRBJ2-7; CDR3 protein: CASSPGTGLDEQYF
V gene: TRBV29-1; J gene: TRBJ1-4; CDR3 protein: CSVSGATNEKLFF
V gene: TRBV7-2; J gene: TRBJ2-2; CDR3 protein: CASRSTGAGELFF
V gene: TRBV11-3; J gene: TRBJ2-1; CDR3 protein: CASSPGTILSSYNEQFF
V gene: TRBV5-5; J gene: TRBJ2-3; CDR3 protein: CASSAASGASGDTQYF
V gene: TRBV10-3; J gene: TRBJ1-1; CDR3 protein: CAIRNSPVTEAFF
V gene: TRBV20-1; J gene: TRBJ2-3; CDR3 protein: CSANAGSDTQYF
V gene: TRBV7-2; J gene: TRBJ2-3; CDR3 protein: CAQRRGTDTQYF
V gene: TRBV10-3; J gene: TRBJ2-6; CDR3 protein: CAISGPVTGANVLTF